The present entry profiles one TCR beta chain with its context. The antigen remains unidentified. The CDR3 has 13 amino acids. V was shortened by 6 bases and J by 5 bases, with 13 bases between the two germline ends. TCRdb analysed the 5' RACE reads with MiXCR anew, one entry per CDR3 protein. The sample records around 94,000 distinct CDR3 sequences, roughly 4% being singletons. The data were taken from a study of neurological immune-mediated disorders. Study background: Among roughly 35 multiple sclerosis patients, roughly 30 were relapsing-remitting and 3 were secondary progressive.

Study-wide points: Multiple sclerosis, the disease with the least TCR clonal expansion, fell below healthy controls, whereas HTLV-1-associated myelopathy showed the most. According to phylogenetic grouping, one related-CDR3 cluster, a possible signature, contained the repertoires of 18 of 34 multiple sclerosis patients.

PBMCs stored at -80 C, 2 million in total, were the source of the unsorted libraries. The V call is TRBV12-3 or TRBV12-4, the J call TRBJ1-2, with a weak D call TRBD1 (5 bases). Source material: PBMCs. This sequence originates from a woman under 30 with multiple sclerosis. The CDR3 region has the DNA TGTGCCAGCAGGTCGGGGGATCGGTATGGCTACACCTTC. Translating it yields CASRSGDRYGYTF.